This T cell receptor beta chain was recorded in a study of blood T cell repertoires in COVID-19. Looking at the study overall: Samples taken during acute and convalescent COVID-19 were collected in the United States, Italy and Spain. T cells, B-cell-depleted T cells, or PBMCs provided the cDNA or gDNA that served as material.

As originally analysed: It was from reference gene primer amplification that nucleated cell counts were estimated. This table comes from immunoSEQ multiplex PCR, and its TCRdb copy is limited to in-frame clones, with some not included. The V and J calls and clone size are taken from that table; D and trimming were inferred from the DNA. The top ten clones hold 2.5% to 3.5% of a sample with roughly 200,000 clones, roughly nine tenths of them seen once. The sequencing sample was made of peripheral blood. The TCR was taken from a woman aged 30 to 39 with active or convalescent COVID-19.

The CDR3 nucleotides are TGTGCCAGCACCTACAGGGGTAACACCGGGGAGCTGTTTTTT. Translated: CASTYRGNTGELFF. The rearrangement links TRBV27 to TRBJ2-2; 7 bases line up with TRBD1. The CDR3 has 14 amino acids. Looked up from germline, CDR1 is MNHEY and CDR2 is SMNVEV (reference sequence). The V segment lost 7 bases and the J segment 2 bases; nucleotides outside the gene matches: 4.